This TCR beta chain appears in the sequencing data of a study of cytotoxic CD8 clonotypes in ibrutinib-treated CLL (dated by TCRdb to the early 2020s). Notes on the research overall: In this cohort, over 14 patients were treatment-naive and approximately ten were relapsed/refractory, while some 17 had unmutated IGHV. On average, each sample had 255,043 productive templates and tens of thousands of productive rearrangements. Longitudinal samples were available for about 30% of the roughly 86 trial participants. Responses were partial in around 24 patients and complete in 2; after median around 72 months follow-up, about 14 stayed in remission and approximately 12 progressed. Cryopreserved peripheral blood mononuclear cells were collected before treatment, at response, and at either disease progression or sustained remission. Response samples were obtained after a median of 12 months of treatment, with a range of roughly 6 to 40 months. Broader findings and caveats from the paper: Public clonotypes were rare and either shrank or stayed stable during treatment, and the rise in clonality at ibrutinib response reflected expansion of private clonotypes. An increase in clonality was observed at ibrutinib response, with clonality remaining stable during sustained remission and falling back toward baseline at progression. Sampling times were not matched between sustained-remission and progressing patients, and lymph node repertoires were not studied. Baseline clonality exceeded that of age-matched healthy donors and correlated strongly with circulating CD8+ T-cell counts.

This clone came up a few times. Its antigen target is currently unknown. No per-base quality is available; no much larger clone lies one base away. For TCR beta library preparation, 1.5 to 2 micrograms of genomic DNA were extracted from the cryopreserved PBMCs. Longitudinal blood samples from CLL patients on ibrutinib monotherapy were analyzed using high-throughput TCR beta sequencing. Patients were enrolled in a phase 2 open-label single-center ibrutinib monotherapy trial. Each clonotype received, on average, approximately 9.9x coverage in deep resolution sequencing performed on a MiSeq, where the target depth lay between 1 in 1 million and 1 in 200,000 T cells. The immunoSEQ hsTCRB Kit was used to generate TCR beta libraries. From the authors' description of their analysis: ImmunoSEQ Data Assistant and ImmunoSEQ Analyzer were used for data analysis, and V, D and J genes were assigned according to IMGT definitions. Clonality, which ranges from 0 to 1, was calculated as one minus the normalized Shannon entropy of productive rearrangement frequencies. Only overrepresented clonotypes making up at least 0.05% of each patient's repertoire were included in the public clonotype analysis. About a dozen age-matched healthy donor repertoires from immuneACCESS served as clonality controls. Sourced from immuneACCESS, this table was stored by TCRdb with only in-frame sequences that have V and J called. A share of the clones is absent; for the studies checked, an unresolved V gene accounts for under half, and the remainder has no known explanation. V and J calls and clone size follow that table, whereas D and trimming were derived from the DNA. The sample table contains 25,000 or so clones; only one count was recorded for 55% to 65% of them. The ten largest clones take up 13% to 15% of the sample.

The CDR3 measures 15 amino acids from cysteine to phenylalanine. The sequence is cut down to CDR3 DNA, 45 bases in frame from base 1. Trimming removed 1 base from V and 1 base from J, leaving 10 bases between the germline ends. According to the germline V gene, CDR1 reads SGHDN and CDR2 reads FVKESK. The origin of this receptor is a human donor with chronic lymphocytic leukemia. The chain joins TRBV14 to TRBJ1-1; the D gene remains uncertain. Sample: PBMCs, taken before ibrutinib treatment. The base sequence is TGTGCCAGCAGCCAAGGATGGCCGGAGAACACTGAAGCTTTCTTT. It specifies CASSQGWPENTEAFF.